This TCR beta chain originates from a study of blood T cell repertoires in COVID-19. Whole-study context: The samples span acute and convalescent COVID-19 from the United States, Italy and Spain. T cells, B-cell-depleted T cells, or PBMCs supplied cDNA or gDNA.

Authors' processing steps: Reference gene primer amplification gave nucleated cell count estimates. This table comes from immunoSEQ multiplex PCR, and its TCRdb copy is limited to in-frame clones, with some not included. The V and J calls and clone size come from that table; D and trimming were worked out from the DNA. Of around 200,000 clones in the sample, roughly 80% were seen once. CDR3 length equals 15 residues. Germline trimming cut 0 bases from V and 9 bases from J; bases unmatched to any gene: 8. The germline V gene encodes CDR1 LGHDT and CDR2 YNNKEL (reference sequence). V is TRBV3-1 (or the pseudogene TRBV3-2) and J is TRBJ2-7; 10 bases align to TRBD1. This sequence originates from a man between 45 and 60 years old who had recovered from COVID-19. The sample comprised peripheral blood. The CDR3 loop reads CASSQDPGQGQGQYF. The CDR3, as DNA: TGTGCCAGCAGCCAAGACCCGGGACAGGGGCAGGGGCAGTACTTC.